This TCR beta chain was profiled in a study of shared clonotypes between healthy human individuals (dated by TCRdb to about 2020). For the wider study: The cohort included a few men and a couple of women between 18 and 49 years of age. For each donor, CD4 naive and CD4 memory were each run on three plates, CD8 naive on two plates, and CD8 memory on one plate. To estimate repertoire size and how much clonotype sharing occurs between individuals, the study deeply sequenced the blood TCR repertoires of five healthy adults. Libraries were prepared and TCR repertoires were sequenced by different laboratories using diverse techniques, in order to increase sequencing depth and limit assay-specific biases. Per donor, leukapheresis produced somewhere between about 0.94 and 10 billion PBMCs. What the work shows at the level of the full study, not this receptor alone: Higher generation probabilities were observed for clonotypes shared by all four sorted-subset donors than for non-shared clonotypes. Rarefaction of sorted-subset datasets indicated incomplete sequencing despite the large sequencing depth. The small number of donors limited the genetic and exposure-history diversity represented. Estimated clonotype richness was generally larger for naive than for memory subsets. Sampling was restricted to blood, and TCR repertoires in tissue are likely to differ from TCR repertoires in blood. Across a few donors, 5% to 6% of naive CD4, roughly 3.5% of naive CD8, 2.3% of memory CD4, and under 0.45% of memory CD8 clonotypes were shared. Pairwise subsampling led to the expectation that sequencing depth would affect the degree of clonotype sharing among donors.

CD8 naive samples consisted of CD45RO-negative cells that were positively selected for CCR7, yielding a CD45RA+CCR7+ population without TemRA cells. Donors were healthy HIV-negative adults with no recently reported acute infections or vaccinations. Only Caucasian adults living in Nashville, Tennessee, USA were represented among the donors. Blood was collected by leukapheresis, and PBMCs were isolated by Ficoll-Histopaque density gradient centrifugation and then cryopreserved in liquid nitrogen vapor phase. Analytical flow cytometry was used to check the purity and quantity of every magnetically sorted T cell population. Genomic DNA was isolated from every sorted fraction and measured by UV absorbance on a Nanodrop 2000c. Using the deep immunoSEQ assay, TCR CDR3 regions were amplified from genomic DNA by multiplex PCR. For each cell subset, the extracted genomic DNA was distributed evenly across all wells of several immunoSEQ 96-well plates, and each plate served as one replicate. For sorted subsets, around 0.2 ug of genomic DNA, equivalent to some 33,000 T cell genomes, went into each replicate PCR. Purified libraries were quantified with a Qubit 3.0 fluorometer, sized on a Bioanalyzer 2100, and re-quantified with the KAPA Library Quantification kit. Every immunoSEQ 96-well plate was sequenced on a dedicated single-read 150-cycle Illumina NextSeq 550 flow cell. The original pipeline was this. Because the immunoSEQ output included only junctional sequences and no quality scores, the filtering could not be the same as the filtering used for full-length reads. Sequences were annotated with PyIR, a Python wrapper for IgBLAST v1.9, and V/J genes and CDR3 were assigned using IMGT germline references. Any read was removed if the V/J assignment was weak (E-value above 1e-6), the CDR3 was missing, or the read contained stop codons, out-of-frame junctions, or ambiguous translated residues. A V3J clonotype was defined by an identical inferred V gene, J gene, and CDR3 amino acid sequence. To compute the percentage overlap between repertoires, the number of shared unique clonotypes was divided by the size of the smaller repertoire. RTK rarefaction, the Chao1 estimator, and Recon v2.1 estimates of unobserved clonotypes were used to assess repertoire richness. Generation probabilities for all TCRbeta clonotypes obtained by the gDNA method from a few donors were computed using OLGA. TCRdb's version of the immuneACCESS table is confined to in-frame rearrangements and falls short of the full clone set. An unresolved V gene accounts for under half of the shortfall where checked; the remainder is of unknown origin. V and J calls and clone size are as listed in that table; D and trimming were resolved from the DNA. The table for this sample lists about 2 million clones; about 95% of them were counted only once. Around 1.1% of the sample rests with the top ten.

The CDR3 starts with the cysteine, ends with the phenylalanine, and has 18 residues. Only the CDR3 part of the read is kept: 54 bases, read in frame from the first base. CDR1 and CDR2 (MNHNS, SASEGT) derive from the germline V gene. V gives up 4 bases and J gives up 1 base, and the segment between their germline ends measures 19 bases. A note on this clone: The clone's antigen remains unknown. Nothing much larger sits one base from this clone, and base qualities are not available.

Sequences were obtained from naive CD8+ T cells sorted from blood. Interpreted using the paper, the cell subset or site label stands for: CD45RA+CCR7+. The V and J segments used are TRBV6-1 and TRBJ2-2; TRBD1 might be the D gene, on 6 matching bases. The TCR was taken from a man aged 18 to 29 in good health. The sequenced DNA: TGTGCCAGCAGTGTTCTAATTACAGGGCCTAAGAACACCGGGGAGCTGTTTTTT. Its protein product is CASSVLITGPKNTGELFF.